This T cell receptor (beta chain) was sequenced during a study of T cell responses to AZD1222 COVID-19 vaccine. This CDR3 contains 14 residues. CDR1 and CDR2 from the germline V gene are LGHDT and YNNKEL (reference sequence). V was shortened by 0 bases and J by 4 bases, with 7 bases between the two germline ends. Pooling of second doses given at about 4 or about 12 weeks was done. Study-level findings and limits: The peak T cell response came first, and repertoires were sampled only after it. Females made up more of the donors, who were largely white British, and clonal diversity may have come out too low. Spike-specific TCR repertoires showed rising breadth and depth after two AZD1222 doses.

This table comes from immunoSEQ multiplex PCR, and its TCRdb copy is limited to in-frame clones, with some not included. This table holds about 180,000 clones, around nine tenths found once. Notes on this clone: Its antigen is not identified.

The clonotype comes from an adult who received the AZD1222 COVID-19 vaccine. This sequence joins TRBV3-1 (or the pseudogene TRBV3-2) and TRBJ1-3, with unresolved D. This specimen was peripheral blood, taken 28 days after the second AZD1222 dose. The CDR3 DNA sequence: TGTGCCAGCAGCCAAGATTTATCGGGAAACACCATATATTTT. It encodes CASSQDLSGNTIYF.